This TCR beta chain was observed in a study of blood T cell repertoires in COVID-19. Germline values: CDR1 SGHTA, CDR2 FQGNSA. V was pared by 5 bases and J by 3 bases, with 5 bases of the junction left unmatched. The CDR3 has 16 residues. Profiling relied on immunoSEQ multiplex PCR, and the TCRdb table lists in-frame clones only, not all of them. The data contain around 150,000 clones, 75% to 90% of them singletons. The genes are TRBV7-2 and TRBJ2-2; 11 bases fit TRBD2. The sequenced sample consisted of peripheral blood. The receptor was isolated from a human donor in a cohort sampled during active COVID-19. CDR3 amino acids: CASSLRTSGHTGELFF. CDR3 DNA sequence: TGTGCCAGCAGCCTACGGACTAGCGGGCACACCGGGGAGCTGTTTTTT.